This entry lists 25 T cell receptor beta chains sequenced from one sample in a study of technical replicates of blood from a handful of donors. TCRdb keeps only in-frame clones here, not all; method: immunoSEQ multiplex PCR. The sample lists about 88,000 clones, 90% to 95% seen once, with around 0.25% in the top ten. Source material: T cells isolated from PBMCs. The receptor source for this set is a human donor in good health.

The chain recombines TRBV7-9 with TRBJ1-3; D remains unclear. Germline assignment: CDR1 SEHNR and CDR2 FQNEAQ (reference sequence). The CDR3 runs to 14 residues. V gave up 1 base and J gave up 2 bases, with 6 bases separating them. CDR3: CASSLDTAGNTIYF. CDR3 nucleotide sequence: TGTGCCAGCAGCTTAGACACAGCTGGAAACACCATATATTTT.

The CDR3 nucleotides read TGTGCCAGCAGAGAACTTAGGACTCCCCCCGGCGAGCAGTACTTC. It yields the protein CASRELRTPPGEQYF. J is TRBJ2-7 and V is TRBV6-5, with TRBD2 as a possible D gene (5 bases). The CDR3 consists of 15 residues. V shed 6 bases and J shed 6 bases, with 21 bases lying between them. CDR1 is MNHEY, CDR2 SVGAGI, per germline.

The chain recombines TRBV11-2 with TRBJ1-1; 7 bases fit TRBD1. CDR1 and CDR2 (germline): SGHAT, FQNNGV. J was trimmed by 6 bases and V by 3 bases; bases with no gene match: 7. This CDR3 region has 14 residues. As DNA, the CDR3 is TGTGCCAGCAGCTTGATGACAGGGTCGGCTGAAGCTTTCTTT. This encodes CASSLMTGSAEAFF.

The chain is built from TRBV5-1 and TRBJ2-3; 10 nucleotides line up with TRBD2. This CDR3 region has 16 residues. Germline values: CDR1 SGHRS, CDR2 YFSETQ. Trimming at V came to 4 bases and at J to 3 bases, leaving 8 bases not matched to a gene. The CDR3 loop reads CASSPSSGGGTDTQYF. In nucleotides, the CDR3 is TGCGCCAGCAGCCCATCGAGCGGGGGGGGGACAGATACGCAGTATTTT.

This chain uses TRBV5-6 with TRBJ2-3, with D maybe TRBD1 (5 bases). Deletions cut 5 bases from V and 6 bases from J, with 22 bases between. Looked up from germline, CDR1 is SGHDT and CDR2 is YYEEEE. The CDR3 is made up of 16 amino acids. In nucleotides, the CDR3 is TGTGCCAGCAGTTGGGGATGGGCAGGGTCACCGGATACGCAGTATTTT. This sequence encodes CASSWGWAGSPDTQYF.

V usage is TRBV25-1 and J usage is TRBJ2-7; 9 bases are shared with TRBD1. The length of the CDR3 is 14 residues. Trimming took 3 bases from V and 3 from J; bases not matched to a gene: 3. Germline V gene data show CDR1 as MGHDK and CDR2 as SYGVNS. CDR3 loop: CASSEGTGIYEQYF. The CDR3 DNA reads TGTGCCAGCAGTGAGGGGACAGGGATCTACGAGCAGTACTTC.

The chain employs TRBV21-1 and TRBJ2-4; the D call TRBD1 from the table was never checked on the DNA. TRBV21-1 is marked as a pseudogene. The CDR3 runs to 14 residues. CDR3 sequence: CASSITGTENIQYF. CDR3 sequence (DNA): TGTGCCAGCAGTATTACCGGGACAGAGAACATTCAGTACTTC.

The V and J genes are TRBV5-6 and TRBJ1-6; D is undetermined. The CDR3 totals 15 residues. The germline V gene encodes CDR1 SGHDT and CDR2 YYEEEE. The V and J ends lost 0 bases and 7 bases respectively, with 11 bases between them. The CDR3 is CASSLGLGANSPLHF. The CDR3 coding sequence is TGTGCCAGCAGCTTGGGGCTGGGAGCAAATTCACCCCTCCACTTT.

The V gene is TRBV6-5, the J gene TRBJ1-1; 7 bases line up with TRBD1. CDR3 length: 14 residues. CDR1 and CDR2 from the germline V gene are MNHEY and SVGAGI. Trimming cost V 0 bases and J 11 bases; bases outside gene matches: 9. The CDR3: CASSYSGRDSVAFF. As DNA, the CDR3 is TGTGCCAGCAGTTACTCGGGGCGGGACAGTGTCGCTTTCTTT.

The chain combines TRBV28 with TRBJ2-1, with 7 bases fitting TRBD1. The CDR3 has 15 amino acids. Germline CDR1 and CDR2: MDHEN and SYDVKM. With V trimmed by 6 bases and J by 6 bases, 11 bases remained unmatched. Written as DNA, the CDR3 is TGTGCCAGCAGACGAGGGACAGTTAGGGGCAATGAGCAGTTCTTC. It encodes CASRRGTVRGNEQFF. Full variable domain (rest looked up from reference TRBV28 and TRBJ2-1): DVKVTQSSRYLVKRTGEKVFLECVQDMDHENMFWYRQDPGLGLRLIYFSYDVKMKEKGDIPEGYSVSREKKERFSLILESASTNQTSMYLCASRRGTVRGNEQFFGPGTRLTVL.

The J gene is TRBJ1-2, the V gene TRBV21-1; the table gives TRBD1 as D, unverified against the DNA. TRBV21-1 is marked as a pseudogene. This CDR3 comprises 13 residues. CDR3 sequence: CASSKVTNYGYTF. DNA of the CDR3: TGTGCCAGCAGCAAAGTCACAAACTATGGCTACACCTTC.

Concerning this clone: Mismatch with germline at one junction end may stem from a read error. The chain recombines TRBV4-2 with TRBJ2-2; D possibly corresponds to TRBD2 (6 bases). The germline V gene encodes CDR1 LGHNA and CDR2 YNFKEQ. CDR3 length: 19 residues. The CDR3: CASSRLIVGEELNAGELFF. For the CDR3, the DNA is TGTGCCAGCAGCCGCCTGATCGTAGGGGAGGAATTGAACGCCGGGGAGCTGTTTTTT.

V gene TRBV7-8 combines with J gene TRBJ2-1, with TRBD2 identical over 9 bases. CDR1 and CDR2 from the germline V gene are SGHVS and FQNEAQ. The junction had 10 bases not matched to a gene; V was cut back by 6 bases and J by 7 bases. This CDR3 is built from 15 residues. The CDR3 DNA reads TGTGCCAGCAGTAGGATAGCGGGAGAGGTAAATGAGCAGTTCTTC. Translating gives CASSRIAGEVNEQFF.

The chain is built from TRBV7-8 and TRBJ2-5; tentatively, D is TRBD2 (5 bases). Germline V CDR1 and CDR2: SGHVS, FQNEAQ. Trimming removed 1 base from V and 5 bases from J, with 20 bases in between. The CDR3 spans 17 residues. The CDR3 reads CASSLVVQLRTLETQYF. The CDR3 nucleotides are TGTGCCAGCAGCTTAGTTGTTCAGTTGAGGACTTTGGAGACCCAGTACTTC.

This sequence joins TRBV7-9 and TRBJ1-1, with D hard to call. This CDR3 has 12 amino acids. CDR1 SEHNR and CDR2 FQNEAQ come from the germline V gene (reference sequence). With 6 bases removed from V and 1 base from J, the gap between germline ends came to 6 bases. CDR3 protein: CASSSWNTEAFF. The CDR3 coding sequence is TGTGCCAGCAGTTCTTGGAACACTGAAGCTTTCTTT.

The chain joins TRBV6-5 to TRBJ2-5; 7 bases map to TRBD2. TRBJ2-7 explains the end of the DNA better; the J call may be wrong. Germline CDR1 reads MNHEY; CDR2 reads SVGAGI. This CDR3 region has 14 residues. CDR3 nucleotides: TGTGCCAGCAGTTACGGGGGGAGGGGCTACGAGCAGTACTTC. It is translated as CASSYGGRGYEQYF.

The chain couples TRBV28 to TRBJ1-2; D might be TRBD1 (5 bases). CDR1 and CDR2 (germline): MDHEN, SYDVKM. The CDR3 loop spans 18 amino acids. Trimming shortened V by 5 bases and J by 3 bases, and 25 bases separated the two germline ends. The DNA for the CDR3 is TGTGCCAGCAGTCCCTCGGGAGGGGCAGCCCGATACTACTATGGCTACACCTTC. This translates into CASSPSGGAARYYYGYTF.

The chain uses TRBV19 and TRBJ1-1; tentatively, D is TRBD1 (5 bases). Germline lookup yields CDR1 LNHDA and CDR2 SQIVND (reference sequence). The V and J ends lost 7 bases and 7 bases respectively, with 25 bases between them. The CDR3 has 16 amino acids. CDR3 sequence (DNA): TGTGCCAGTACCGGAGAGGGCCCAAGCAGGAGGGGTGAAGCTTTCTTT. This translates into CASTGEGPSRRGEAFF.

CDR3 sequence (DNA): TGTGCCAGCAGCAAATCGCGGCAGGGCGAAGAGACCCAGTACTTC. Its protein is CASSKSRQGEETQYF. The chain couples TRBV21-1 to TRBJ2-5; the table calls TRBD1, which could not be checked here. TRBV21-1 is assigned pseudogene status. The CDR3 length is 15 residues.

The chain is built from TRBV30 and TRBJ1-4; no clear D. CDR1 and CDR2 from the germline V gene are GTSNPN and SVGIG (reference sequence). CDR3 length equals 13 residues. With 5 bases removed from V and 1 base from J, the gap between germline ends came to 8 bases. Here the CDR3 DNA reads TGTGCCTGGTGTCGGAGAACTAATGAAAAACTGTTTTTT. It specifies CAWCRRTNEKLFF. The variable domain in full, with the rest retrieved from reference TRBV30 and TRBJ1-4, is SQTIHQWPATLVQPVGSPLSLECTVEGTSNPNLYWYRQAAGRGLQLLFYSVGIGQISSEVPQNLSASRPQDRQFILSSKKLLLSDSGFYLCAWCRRTNEKLFFGSGTQLSVL.

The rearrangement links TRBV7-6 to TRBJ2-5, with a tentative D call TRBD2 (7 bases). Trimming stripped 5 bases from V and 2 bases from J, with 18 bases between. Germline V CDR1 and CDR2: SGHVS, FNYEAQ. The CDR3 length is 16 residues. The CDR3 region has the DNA TGTGCCAGCAGCCGCTCACCCAAGGGGGGGCAAGAGACCCAGTACTTC. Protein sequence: CASSRSPKGGQETQYF.

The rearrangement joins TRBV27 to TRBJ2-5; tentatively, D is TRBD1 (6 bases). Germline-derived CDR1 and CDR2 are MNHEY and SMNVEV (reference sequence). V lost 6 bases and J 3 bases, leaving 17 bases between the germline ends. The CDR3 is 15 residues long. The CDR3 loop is CASSVLGAREETQYF. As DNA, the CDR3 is TGTGCCAGCAGCGTCCTGGGGGCCCGGGAAGAGACCCAGTACTTC.

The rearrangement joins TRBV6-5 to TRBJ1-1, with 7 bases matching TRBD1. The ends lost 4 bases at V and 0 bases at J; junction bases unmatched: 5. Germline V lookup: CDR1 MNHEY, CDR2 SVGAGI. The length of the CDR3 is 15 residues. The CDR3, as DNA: TGTGCCAGCAGTTCATGGACAGGACTGAACACTGAAGCTTTCTTT. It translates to CASSSWTGLNTEAFF.

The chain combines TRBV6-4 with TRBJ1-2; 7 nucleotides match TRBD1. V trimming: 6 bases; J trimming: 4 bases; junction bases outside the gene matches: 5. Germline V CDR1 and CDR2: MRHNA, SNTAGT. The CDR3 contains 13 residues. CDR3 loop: CASRETGSYGYTF. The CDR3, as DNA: TGTGCCAGCAGAGAGACAGGGTCCTATGGCTACACCTTC.

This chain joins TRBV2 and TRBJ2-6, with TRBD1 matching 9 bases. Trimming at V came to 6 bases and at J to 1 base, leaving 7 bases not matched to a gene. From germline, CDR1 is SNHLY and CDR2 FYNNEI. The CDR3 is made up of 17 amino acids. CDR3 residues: CASRHRGRISGANVLTF. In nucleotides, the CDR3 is TGTGCCAGCAGACACAGGGGGCGAATTTCTGGGGCCAACGTCCTGACTTTC.